A single sample gave rise to the 15 T cell receptor beta chains below, sequenced in a study of CD8+ T cells in alopecia areata. cDNA prepared by RNA extraction and subsequent reverse transcription served as the template for sequencing. The method was immunoSEQ multiplex PCR; TCRdb's version includes in-frame clones alone and lacks a portion of them. The data show roughly 120,000 clones, around 50% seen once. Treatment specified: oral pan-JAK inhibitor, 5-10 mg twice daily. Here the sequenced sample was CD8+ T cells sorted from blood, taken at week 24, from a patient treated with tofacitinib. The receptors were sampled from a human donor with alopecia areata.

A remark on this clone: The junction and the germline gene differ at one end; a read error may be behind it. The J gene is TRBJ2-3, the V gene TRBV5-4; 10 bases align to TRBD2. CDR1 is SGHNT and CDR2 is YYREEE in the germline V gene (reference sequence). The CDR3 consists of 15 residues. The CDR3 loop reads CASSQERGGPDTQYF. Written as DNA, the CDR3 is TGCGCCAGCAGCCAAGAGCGGGGGGGCCCAGATACGCAGTATTTT.

This clone counts as medium-sized (0.01 to 0.1%). Mismatch with germline at one junction end may stem from a read error. The rearrangement links TRBV19 to TRBJ1-2; no firm D call. Germline CDR1 and CDR2: LNHDA and SQIVND (reference sequence). The CDR3 consists of 11 residues. This chain's CDR3 is CASSILGRFSF. CDR3 coding DNA: TGTGCCAGTAGTATCCTCGGACGGTTCTCCTTC. The whole variable domain, filled in from reference TRBV19 and TRBJ1-2, reads DGGITQSPKYLFRKEGQNVTLSCEQNLNHDAMYWYRQDPGQGLRLIYYSQIVNDFQKGDIAEGYSVSREKKESFPLTVTSAQKNPTAFYLCASSILGRFSFGSGTRLTVV.

The chain uses TRBV25-1 and TRBJ2-5, with D tentatively TRBD2 (7 bases). The germline gives CDR1 MGHDK, CDR2 SYGVNS. The V gene lost 5 bases and the J gene lost 5 bases, with 21 bases spanning the gap. CDR3 length equals 16 residues. In DNA form, the CDR3 reads TGTGCCAGCAGTCCGCACCACAGGGAGGGCTGGGAGACCCAGTACTTC. It translates to CASSPHHREGWETQYF.

This clone was picked up one time. CDR3 DNA: TGTGCCAGCAGTGAACGGGGGGTCAACACTGAAGCTTTCTTT. This codes for CASSERGVNTEAFF. This chain connects TRBV25-1 to TRBJ1-1; a possible D gene is TRBD1 (5 bases). CDR3 length: 14 amino acids. From germline, CDR1 is MGHDK and CDR2 SYGVNS. V was cut by 2 bases and J by 2 bases, with 9 bases left in between. The variable domain in full, with the rest retrieved from reference TRBV25-1 and TRBJ1-1, is EADIYQTPRYLVIGTGKKITLECSQTMGHDKMYWYQQDPGMELHLIHYSYGVNSTEKGDLSSESTVSRIRTEHFPLTLESARPSHTSQYLCASSERGVNTEAFFGQGTRLTVV.

The genes are TRBV27 and TRBJ1-6, with 7 bases identical to TRBD1. Germline loops: CDR1 MNHEY, CDR2 SMNVEV (reference sequence). The CDR3 has 14 residues. V lost 4 bases to trimming and J lost 7 bases; unmatched junction nucleotides: 4. In DNA, the CDR3 is TGTGCCAGCAGTTGGACAGGCTCGAATTCACCCCTCCACTTT. Amino acid sequence: CASSWTGSNSPLHF.

The chain couples TRBV11-2 to TRBJ1-1; no definite D call. The CDR3 has 16 amino acids. The V and J ends lost 0 bases and 0 bases respectively, with 11 bases between them. The germline V gene has CDR1 SGHAT and CDR2 FQNNGV. CDR3 nucleotide sequence: TGTGCCAGCAGCTTAGATCTCGTGGACTTGAACACTGAAGCTTTCTTT. Translation gives CASSLDLVDLNTEAFF. Full variable domain (remainder filled in from reference TRBV11-2 and TRBJ1-1): EAGVAQSPRYKIIEKRQSVAFWCNPISGHATLYWYQQILGQGPKLLIQFQNNGVVDDSQLPKDRFSAERLKGVDSTLKIQPAKLEDSAVYLCASSLDLVDLNTEAFFGQGTRLTVV.

This CDR3 is CASGPEGNEQFF. The CDR3 DNA reads TGTGCTAGTGGACCGGAGGGCAATGAGCAGTTCTTC. The chain joins TRBV12-5 to TRBJ2-1; tentative D call: TRBD2 (6 bases). Germline V gene lookup returns CDR1 LGHNT and CDR2 FRNRAP. Trimming removed 6 bases from V and 6 bases from J, with 9 bases in between. This CDR3 comprises 12 residues.

The genes are TRBV18 and TRBJ2-7; TRBD1 matches 8 bases. The CDR3 covers 14 residues. V trimming: 3 bases; J trimming: 5 bases; junction bases outside the gene matches: 6. CDR1 and CDR2 (germline): KGHSH, LQKENI. The CDR3 loop reads CASSPDRGGDEQYF. CDR3 DNA sequence: TGTGCCAGCTCACCCGACAGGGGAGGAGACGAGCAGTACTTC. Full variable domain (missing parts from reference TRBV18 and TRBJ2-7): NAGVMQNPRHLVRRRGQEARLRCSPMKGHSHVYWYRQLPEEGLKFMVYLQKENIIDESGMPKERFSAEFPKEGPSILRIQQVVRGDSAAYFCASSPDRGGDEQYFGPGTRLTVT.

The chain combines TRBV21-1 with TRBJ2-6; TRBD2 reflects the table's D call only, with no check against the DNA. TRBV21-1 is noted as a pseudogene. This CDR3 comprises 15 residues. The CDR3 DNA sequence: TGTGCCAGCGAAGGCGGCCCATCTGGGGCCAACGTCCTGACTTTC. It codes for CASEGGPSGANVLTF.

Only a few counts were recorded for this clone. The DNA of the CDR3 is TGTGCCAGCAGCCTCGAGGGGAACATTCAGTACTTC. Protein: CASSLEGNIQYF. This rearrangement joins TRBV11-2 to TRBJ2-4, with D possibly called TRBD1 or TRBD2 (5 bases each). Germline V gives CDR1 SGHAT, CDR2 FQNNGV. Deletions cut 5 bases from V and 7 bases from J, with 9 bases between. The CDR3 runs to 12 residues.

V usage is TRBV27 and J usage is TRBJ2-7; no clear D. V lost 7 bases, J lost 0 bases, and 13 bases lay in between. The germline CDR1 and CDR2 sequences are MNHEY and SMNVEV (reference sequence). The CDR3 is 14 amino acids. The CDR3, as DNA: TGTGCCAGCATGGGCCAGAGTAGCTCCTACGAGCAGTACTTC. Encoded protein: CASMGQSSSYEQYF.

This clone occurred a few times. The chain joins TRBV30 to TRBJ1-5; 7 bases align to TRBD1. V lost 2 bases, J lost 6 bases, and 4 bases stayed unmatched. The CDR3 totals 13 residues. From germline, CDR1 is GTSNPN and CDR2 SVGIG (reference sequence). The CDR3 loop reads CAWSPGQSQPQHF. The DNA of the CDR3 is TGTGCCTGGAGTCCGGGACAGTCTCAGCCCCAGCATTTT.

The rearrangement joins TRBV18 to TRBJ2-7, with 8 bases matching TRBD1. Germline trimming cut 3 bases from V and 3 bases from J; bases unmatched to any gene: 7. This CDR3 has 15 amino acids. From germline, CDR1 is KGHSH and CDR2 LQKENI. CDR3 loop: CASSPPDRAGYEQYF. CDR3 sequence (DNA): TGTGCCAGCTCACCCCCGGACAGGGCGGGCTACGAGCAGTACTTC.

This chain uses TRBV7-9 with TRBJ2-5; D is uncertain. V lost 6 bases, J lost 4 bases, and 12 bases lay in between. Germline CDR1 is SEHNR and CDR2 is FQNEAQ (reference sequence). The CDR3 extends over 13 amino acids. For the CDR3, the DNA is TGTGCCAGCAGTCAACCAGGCAGAGAGACCCAGTACTTC. This encodes CASSQPGRETQYF.

CDR3 protein: CASSLFHMGFYNEQFF. The CDR3 DNA reads TGCGCCAGCAGCTTGTTCCATATGGGGTTCTACAATGAGCAGTTCTTC. The J gene is TRBJ2-1, the V gene TRBV5-1; no clear D. Between the trimmed V and J ends, which lost 1 base and 3 bases, there was a span of 14 bases. This CDR3 is built from 16 residues. Germline CDR1 is SGHRS and CDR2 is YFSETQ.